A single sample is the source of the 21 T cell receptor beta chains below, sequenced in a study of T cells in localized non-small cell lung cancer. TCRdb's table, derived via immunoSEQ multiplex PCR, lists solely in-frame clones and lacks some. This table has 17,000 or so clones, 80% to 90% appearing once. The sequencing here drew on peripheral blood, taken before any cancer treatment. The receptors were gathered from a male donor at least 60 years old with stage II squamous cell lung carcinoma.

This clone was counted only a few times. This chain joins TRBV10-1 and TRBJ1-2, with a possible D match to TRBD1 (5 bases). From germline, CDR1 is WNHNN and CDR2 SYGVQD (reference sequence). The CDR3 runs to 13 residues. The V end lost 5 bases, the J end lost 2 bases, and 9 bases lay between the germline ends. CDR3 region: CASSRGLNYGYTF. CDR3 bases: TGCGCCAGCAGTAGGGGACTAAACTATGGCTACACCTTC.

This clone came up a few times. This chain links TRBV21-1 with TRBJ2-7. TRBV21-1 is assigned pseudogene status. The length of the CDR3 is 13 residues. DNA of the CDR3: TGTGCCAGCAGAAAGGACCGATCCTACGAGCAGTACTTC. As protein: CASRKDRSYEQYF.

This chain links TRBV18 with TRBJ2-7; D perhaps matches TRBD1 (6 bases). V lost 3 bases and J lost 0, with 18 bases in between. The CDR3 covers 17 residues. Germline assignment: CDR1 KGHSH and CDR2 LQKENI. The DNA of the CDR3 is TGTGCCAGCTCACCCAAACGTGGTACGACAGGCTCCTACGAGCAGTACTTC. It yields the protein CASSPKRGTTGSYEQYF.

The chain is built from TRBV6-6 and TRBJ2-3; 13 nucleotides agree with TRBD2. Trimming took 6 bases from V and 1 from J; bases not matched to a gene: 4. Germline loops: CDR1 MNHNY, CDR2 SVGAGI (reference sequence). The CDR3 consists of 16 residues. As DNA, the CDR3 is TGTGCCAGCAGGGGACTAGCGGGGATTCGCACAGATACGCAGTATTTT. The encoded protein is CASRGLAGIRTDTQYF.

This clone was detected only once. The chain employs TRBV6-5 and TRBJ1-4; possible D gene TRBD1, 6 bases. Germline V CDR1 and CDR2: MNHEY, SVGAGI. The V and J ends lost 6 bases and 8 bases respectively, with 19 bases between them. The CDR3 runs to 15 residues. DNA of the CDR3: TGTGCCAGCAGCTCTGGGGGGGGTCAGGGGGAAAAACTGTTTTTT. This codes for CASSSGGGQGEKLFF.

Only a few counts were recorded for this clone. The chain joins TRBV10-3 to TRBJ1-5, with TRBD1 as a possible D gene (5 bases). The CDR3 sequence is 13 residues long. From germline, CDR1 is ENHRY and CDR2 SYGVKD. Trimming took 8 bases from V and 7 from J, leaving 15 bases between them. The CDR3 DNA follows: TGTGCCATCGGTAGTGACAGTATCCAGCCCCAGCATTTT. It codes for CAIGSDSIQPQHF.

The CDR3 DNA reads TGTGCCAGCAGTGCCGAATGGCAGGGGGCGGTTCAGTACTTC. It codes for CASSAEWQGAVQYF. V is TRBV9 and J is TRBJ2-7; TRBD1 agrees at 8 bases. This CDR3 region has 14 residues. The J segment lost 10 bases and the V segment lost 5 bases, leaving 14 bases of the junction unmatched. Germline CDR1 reads SGDLS; CDR2 reads YYNGEE.

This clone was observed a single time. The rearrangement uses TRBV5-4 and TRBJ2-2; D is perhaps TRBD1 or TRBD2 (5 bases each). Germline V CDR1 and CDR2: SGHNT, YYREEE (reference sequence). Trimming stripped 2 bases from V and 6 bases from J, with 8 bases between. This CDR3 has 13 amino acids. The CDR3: CASSFGGSGELFF. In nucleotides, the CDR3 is TGTGCCAGCAGCTTTGGGGGATCCGGGGAGCTGTTTTTT.

The CDR3 reads CASSLAYLAASYNEQFF. The DNA for the CDR3 is TGTGCCAGCAGCTTAGCCTATCTAGCTGCTTCCTACAATGAGCAGTTCTTC. The chain has TRBV7-6 and TRBJ2-1; perhaps TRBD2 as D (5 bases). Germline CDR1 SGHVS, CDR2 FNYEAQ. The ends were cut back, 0 bases at V and 1 base at J, with 13 bases in the middle. The CDR3 loop spans 17 amino acids.

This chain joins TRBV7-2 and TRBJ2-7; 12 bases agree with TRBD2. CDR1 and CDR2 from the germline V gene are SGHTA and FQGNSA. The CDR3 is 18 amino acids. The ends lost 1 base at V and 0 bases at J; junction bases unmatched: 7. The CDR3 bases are TGTGCCAGCAGCTTAGTCGCCCTAGCGGGAGGGAGCTCCTACGAGCAGTACTTC. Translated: CASSLVALAGGSSYEQYF. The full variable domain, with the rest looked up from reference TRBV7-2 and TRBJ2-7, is GAGVSQSPSNKVTEKGKDVELRCDPISGHTALYWYRQSLGQGLEFLIYFQGNSAPDKSGLPSDRFSAERTGGSVSTLTIQRTQQEDSAVYLCASSLVALAGGSSYEQYFGPGTRLTVT.

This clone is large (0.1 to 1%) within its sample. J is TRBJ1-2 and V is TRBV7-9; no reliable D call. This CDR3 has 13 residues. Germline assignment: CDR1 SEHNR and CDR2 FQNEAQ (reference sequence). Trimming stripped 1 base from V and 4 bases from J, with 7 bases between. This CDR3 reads CASSLGRSYGYTF. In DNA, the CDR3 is TGTGCCAGCAGCTTAGGCAGGAGCTATGGCTACACCTTC.

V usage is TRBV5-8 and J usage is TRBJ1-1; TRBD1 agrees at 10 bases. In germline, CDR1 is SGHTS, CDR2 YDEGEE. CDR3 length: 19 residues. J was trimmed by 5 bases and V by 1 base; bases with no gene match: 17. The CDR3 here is CASSLTPPGQGIQGTEAFF. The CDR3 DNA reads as TGTGCCAGCAGCTTGACCCCCCCGGGACAGGGGATCCAAGGGACTGAAGCTTTCTTT.

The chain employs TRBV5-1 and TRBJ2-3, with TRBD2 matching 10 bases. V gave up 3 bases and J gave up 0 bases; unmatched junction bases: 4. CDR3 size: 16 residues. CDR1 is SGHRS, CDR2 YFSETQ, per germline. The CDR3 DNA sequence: TGCGCCAGCAGCTATCTAGCGGGAGTTAGCACAGATACGCAGTATTTT. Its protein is CASSYLAGVSTDTQYF.

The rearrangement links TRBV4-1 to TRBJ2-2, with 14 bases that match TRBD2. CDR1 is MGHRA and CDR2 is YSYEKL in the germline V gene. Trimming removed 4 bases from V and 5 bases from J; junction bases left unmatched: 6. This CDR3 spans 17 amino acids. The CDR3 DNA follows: TGCGCCAGCAGCCGCGGACTAGCGGGAGGTGGGACCGGGGAGCTGTTTTTT. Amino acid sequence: CASSRGLAGGGTGELFF.

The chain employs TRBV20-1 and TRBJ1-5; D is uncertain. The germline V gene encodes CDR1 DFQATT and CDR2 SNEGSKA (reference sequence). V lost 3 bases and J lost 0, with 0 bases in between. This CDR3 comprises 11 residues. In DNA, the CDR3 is TGCAGTGCTAGTAGCAATCAGCCCCAGCATTTT. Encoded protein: CSASSNQPQHF.

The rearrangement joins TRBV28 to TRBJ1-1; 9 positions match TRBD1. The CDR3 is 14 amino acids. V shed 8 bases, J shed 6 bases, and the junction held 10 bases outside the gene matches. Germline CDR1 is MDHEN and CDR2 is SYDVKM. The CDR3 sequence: CASGDRAFFSEAFF. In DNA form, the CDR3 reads TGTGCCAGCGGGGACAGGGCATTTTTCTCTGAAGCTTTCTTT. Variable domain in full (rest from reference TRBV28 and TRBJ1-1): DVKVTQSSRYLVKRTGEKVFLECVQDMDHENMFWYRQDPGLGLRLIYFSYDVKMKEKGDIPEGYSVSREKKERFSLILESASTNQTSMYLCASGDRAFFSEAFFGQGTRLTVV.

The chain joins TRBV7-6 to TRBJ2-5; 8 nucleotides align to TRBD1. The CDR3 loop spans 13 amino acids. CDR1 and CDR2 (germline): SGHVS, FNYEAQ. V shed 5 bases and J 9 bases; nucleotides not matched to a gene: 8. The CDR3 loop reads CASSIGQGVAQYF. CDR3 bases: TGTGCCAGCAGCATCGGACAGGGCGTGGCCCAGTACTTC. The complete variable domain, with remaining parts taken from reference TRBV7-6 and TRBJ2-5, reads GAGVSQSPRYKVTKRGQDVALRCDPISGHVSLYWYRQALGQGPEFLTYFNYEAQQDKSGLPNDRFSAERPEGSISTLTIQRTEQRDSAMYRCASSIGQGVAQYFGPGTRLLVL.

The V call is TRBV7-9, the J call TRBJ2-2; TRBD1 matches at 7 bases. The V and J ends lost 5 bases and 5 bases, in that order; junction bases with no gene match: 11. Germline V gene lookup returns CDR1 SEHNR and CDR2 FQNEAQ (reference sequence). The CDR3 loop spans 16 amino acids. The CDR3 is CASSPSTGTATGELFF. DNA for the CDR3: TGTGCCAGCAGCCCAAGTACCGGGACAGCAACCGGGGAGCTGTTTTTT. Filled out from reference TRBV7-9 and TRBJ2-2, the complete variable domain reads DTGVSQNPRHKITKRGQNVTFRCDPISEHNRLYWYRQTLGQGPEFLTYFQNEAQLEKSRLLSDRFSAERPKGSFSTLEIQRTEQGDSAMYLCASSPSTGTATGELFFGEGSRLTVL.

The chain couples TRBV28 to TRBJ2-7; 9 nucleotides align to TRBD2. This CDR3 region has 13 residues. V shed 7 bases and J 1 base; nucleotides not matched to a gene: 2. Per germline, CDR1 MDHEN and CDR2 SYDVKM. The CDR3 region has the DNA TGTGCCAGCAAGCTAGCGGGATCCTACGAGCAGTACTTC. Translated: CASKLAGSYEQYF.

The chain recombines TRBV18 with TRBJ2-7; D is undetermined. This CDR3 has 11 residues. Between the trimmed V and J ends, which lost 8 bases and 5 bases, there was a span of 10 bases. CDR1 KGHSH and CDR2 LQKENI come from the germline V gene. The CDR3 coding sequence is TGTGCCAGCGGGGTAGGGAACGAGCAGTACTTC. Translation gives CASGVGNEQYF.

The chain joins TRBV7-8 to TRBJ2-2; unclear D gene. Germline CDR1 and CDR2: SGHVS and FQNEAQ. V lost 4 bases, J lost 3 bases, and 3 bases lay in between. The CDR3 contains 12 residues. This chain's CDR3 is CASSSHTGELFF. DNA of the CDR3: TGTGCCAGCAGCTCCCACACCGGGGAGCTGTTTTTT.